The T cell receptor (beta chain) under discussion was sequenced for a study of cytomegalovirus exposure and HLA in healthy donors. Study-wide points: A prior analysis recorded that most TCR beta V segments were productive about 90% or about 30% of the time. Within the data, a cluster of highly shared sequence variants was likely a sequencing artifact. Among TCR sequences, most were rare, though some public TCRs appeared in many donors. A later analysis linked a missense DCLRE1C variant to TCR beta V- and J-gene trimming.

Researchers ran the PCR with 60 Vbeta and 13 Jbeta primers. Method: immunoSEQ multiplex PCR; TCRdb's copy keeps in-frame clones and lacks some. The sample holds roughly 300,000 clones, about nine tenths seen once. This clone has a single count. Its antigen is not known. The CDR3 loop spans 13 amino acids. Germline CDR1 is SQVTM and CDR2 is ANQGSEA. With V trimmed by 4 bases and J by 6 bases, 6 bases remained unmatched. The sequence was collected from a man aged 35 to 55 in good health and CMV-seropositive. The sample was PBMCs. V is TRBV29-1 and J is TRBJ2-3; 8 positions match TRBD2. Here the CDR3 reads CSVGGGGGDTQYF. CDR3 bases: TGCAGCGTTGGGGGAGGCGGGGGGGATACGCAGTATTTT.